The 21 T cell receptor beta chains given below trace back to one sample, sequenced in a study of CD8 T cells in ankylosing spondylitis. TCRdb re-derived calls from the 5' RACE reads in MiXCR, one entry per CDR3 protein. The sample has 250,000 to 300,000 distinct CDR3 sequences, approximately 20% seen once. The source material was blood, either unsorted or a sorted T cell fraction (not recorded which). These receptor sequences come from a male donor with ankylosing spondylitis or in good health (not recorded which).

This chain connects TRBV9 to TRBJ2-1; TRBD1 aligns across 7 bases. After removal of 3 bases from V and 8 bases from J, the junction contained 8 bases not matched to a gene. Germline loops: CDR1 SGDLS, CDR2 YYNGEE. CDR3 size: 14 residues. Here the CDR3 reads CASSAPGQIDEQFF. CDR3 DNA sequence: TGTGCCAGCAGCGCGCCGGGACAGATCGATGAGCAGTTCTTC.

CDR3 residues: CASSRTAGESEQFF. CDR3 in DNA: TGCGCCAGCAGTCGAACAGCAGGGGAAAGTGAGCAGTTCTTC. The chain is built from TRBV5-1 and TRBJ2-1, with a weak D call TRBD1 (6 bases). V lost 5 bases, J lost 9 bases, and 18 bases lay in between. The V gene's germline CDR1 is SGHRS and CDR2 YFSETQ. CDR3 size: 14 residues.

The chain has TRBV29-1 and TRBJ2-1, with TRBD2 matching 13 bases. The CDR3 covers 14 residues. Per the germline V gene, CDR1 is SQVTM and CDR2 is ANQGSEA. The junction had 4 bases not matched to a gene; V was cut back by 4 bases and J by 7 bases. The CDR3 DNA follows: TGCAGCGTTGTCCGGACTAGCGGGAGAAATGAGCAGTTCTTC. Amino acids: CSVVRTSGRNEQFF.

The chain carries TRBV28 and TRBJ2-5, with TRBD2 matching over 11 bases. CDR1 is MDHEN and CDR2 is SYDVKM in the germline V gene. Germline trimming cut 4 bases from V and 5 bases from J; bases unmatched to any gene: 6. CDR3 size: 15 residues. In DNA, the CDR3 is TGTGCCAGCAGTTCTCGGACTAGCGGGCGTGAGACCCAGTACTTC. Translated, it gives CASSSRTSGRETQYF.

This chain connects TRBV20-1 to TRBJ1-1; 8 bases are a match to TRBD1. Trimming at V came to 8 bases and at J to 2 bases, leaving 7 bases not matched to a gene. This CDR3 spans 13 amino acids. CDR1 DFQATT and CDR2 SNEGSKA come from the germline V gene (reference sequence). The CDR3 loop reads CSPRGQGNTEAFF. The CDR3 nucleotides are TGCAGTCCTCGAGGACAGGGAAACACTGAAGCTTTCTTT.

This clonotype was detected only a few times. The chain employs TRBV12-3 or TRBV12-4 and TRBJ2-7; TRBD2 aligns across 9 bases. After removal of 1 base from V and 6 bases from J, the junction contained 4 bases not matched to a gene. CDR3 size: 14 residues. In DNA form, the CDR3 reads TGTGCCAGCAGTTTAGGGCGGGAGGGGTCCGAGCAGTACGTC. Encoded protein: CASSLGREGSEQYV.

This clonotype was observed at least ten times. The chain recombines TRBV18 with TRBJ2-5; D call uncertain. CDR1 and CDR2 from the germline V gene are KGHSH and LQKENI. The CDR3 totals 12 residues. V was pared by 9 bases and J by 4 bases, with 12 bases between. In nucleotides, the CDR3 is TGTGCCAGTAGTCCACCTGGAGAGACCCAGTACTTC. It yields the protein CASSPPGETQYF.

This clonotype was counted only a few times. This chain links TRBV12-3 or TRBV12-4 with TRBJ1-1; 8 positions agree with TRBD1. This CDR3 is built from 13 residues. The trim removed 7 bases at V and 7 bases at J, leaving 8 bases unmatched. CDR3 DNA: TGTGCCAGCACATTGGACAGGGCAGGTGAAGCTTTCTTT. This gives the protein CASTLDRAGEAFF.

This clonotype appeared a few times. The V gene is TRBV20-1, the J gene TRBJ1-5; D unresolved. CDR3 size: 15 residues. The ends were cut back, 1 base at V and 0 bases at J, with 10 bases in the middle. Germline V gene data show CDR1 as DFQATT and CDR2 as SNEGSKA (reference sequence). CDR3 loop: CSARGTAYSNQPQHF. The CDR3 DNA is TGCAGTGCTAGAGGGACCGCCTATAGCAATCAGCCCCAGCATTTT.

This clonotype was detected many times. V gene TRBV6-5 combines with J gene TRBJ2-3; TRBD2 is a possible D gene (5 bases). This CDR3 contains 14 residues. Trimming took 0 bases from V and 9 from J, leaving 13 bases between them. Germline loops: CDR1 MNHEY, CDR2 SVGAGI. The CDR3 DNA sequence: TGTGCCAGCAGTTACTCCGGGGAATCAGGCACGCAGTATTTT. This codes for CASSYSGESGTQYF.

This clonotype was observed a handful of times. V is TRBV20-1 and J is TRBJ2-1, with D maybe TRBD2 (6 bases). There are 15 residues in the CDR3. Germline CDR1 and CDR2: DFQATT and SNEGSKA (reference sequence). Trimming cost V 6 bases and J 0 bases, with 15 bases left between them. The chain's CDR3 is CSAEGRSRSYNEQFF. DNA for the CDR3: TGCAGTGCGGAGGGCAGGTCCCGCTCCTACAATGAGCAGTTCTTC.

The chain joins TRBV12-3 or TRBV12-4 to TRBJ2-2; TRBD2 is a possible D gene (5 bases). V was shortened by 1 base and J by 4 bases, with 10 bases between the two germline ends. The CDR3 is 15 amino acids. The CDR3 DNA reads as TGTGCCAGCAGTTTAGGCGAGGGAACCACCGGGGAGCTGTTTTTT. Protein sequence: CASSLGEGTTGELFF.

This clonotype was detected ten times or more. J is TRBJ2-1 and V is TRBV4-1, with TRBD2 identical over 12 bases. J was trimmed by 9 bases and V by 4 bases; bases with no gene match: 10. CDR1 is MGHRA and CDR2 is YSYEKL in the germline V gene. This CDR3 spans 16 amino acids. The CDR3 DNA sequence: TGCGCCAGCAGCCCAGGACTAGCGGGATTCGGTGGTGAGCAGTTCTTC. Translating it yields CASSPGLAGFGGEQFF.

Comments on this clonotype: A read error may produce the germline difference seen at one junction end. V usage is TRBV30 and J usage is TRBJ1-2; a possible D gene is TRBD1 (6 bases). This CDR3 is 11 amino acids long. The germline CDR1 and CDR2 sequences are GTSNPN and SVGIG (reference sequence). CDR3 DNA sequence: TGTACGCTCAGGGGCGACTATGGCTACAGCTTC. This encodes CTLRGDYGYSF.

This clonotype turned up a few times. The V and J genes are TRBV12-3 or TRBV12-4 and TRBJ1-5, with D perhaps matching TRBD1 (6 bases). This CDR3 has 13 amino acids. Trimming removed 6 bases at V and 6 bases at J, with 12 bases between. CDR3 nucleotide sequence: TGTGCCAGCAGCGCAACAGGGACTCAGCCCCAGCATTTT. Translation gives CASSATGTQPQHF.

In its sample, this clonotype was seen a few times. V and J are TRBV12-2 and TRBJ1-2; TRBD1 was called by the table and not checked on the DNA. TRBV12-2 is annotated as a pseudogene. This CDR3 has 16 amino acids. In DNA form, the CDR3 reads TGTGCAAGTCGCCCTATTTATAACGACAGGGGGAATGGCTACACCTTC. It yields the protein CASRPIYNDRGNGYTF.

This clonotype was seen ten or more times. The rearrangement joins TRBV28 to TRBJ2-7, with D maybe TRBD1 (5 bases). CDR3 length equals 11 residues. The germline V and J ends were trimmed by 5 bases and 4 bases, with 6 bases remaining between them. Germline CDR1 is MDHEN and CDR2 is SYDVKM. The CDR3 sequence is CASSRQYEQYV. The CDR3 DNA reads TGTGCCAGCAGTCGACAGTACGAGCAGTACGTC.

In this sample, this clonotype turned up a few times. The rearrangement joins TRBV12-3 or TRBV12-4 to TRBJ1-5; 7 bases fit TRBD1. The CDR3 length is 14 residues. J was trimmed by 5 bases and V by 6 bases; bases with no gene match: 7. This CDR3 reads CASRSGTDYQPQHF. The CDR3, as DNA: TGTGCCAGCAGATCCGGGACAGACTATCAGCCCCAGCATTTT.

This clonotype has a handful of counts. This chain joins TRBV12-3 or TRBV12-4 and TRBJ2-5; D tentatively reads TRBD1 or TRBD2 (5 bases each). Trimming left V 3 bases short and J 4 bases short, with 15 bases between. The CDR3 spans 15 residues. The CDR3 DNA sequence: TGTGCCAGCAGTTTGGCGGGCAGGGTACTAGAGACCCAGTACTTC. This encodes CASSLAGRVLETQYF.

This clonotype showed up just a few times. CDR3 DNA: TGTGCCACCAGTGAAACCAGGGGGGTCGTCCAAGAGACCCAGTACTTC. This translates into CATSETRGVVQETQYF. The gene calls are TRBV24-1 and TRBJ2-5; tentatively, D is TRBD1 (7 bases). The CDR3 totals 16 residues. CDR1 and CDR2 (germline): KGHDR, SFDVKD. V lost 4 bases and J 1 base, leaving 15 bases between the germline ends.

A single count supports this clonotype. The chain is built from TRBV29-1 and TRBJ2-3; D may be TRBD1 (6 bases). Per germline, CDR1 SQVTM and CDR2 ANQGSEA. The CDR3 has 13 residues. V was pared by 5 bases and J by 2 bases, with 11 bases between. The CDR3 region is CSVNRAPTDTQYF. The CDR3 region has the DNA TGCAGCGTTAACAGGGCCCCCACAGATACGCAGTATTTT.